This T cell receptor (beta chain) is drawn from a study of T cell responses to AZD1222 COVID-19 vaccine. The CDR3 spans 13 residues. The V end was cut by 6 bases, the J end by 8 bases, with 16 bases between. The repertoire was sequenced with immunoSEQ multiplex PCR; TCRdb's copy has only in-frame clones and lacks some. Here the sample spans 120,000 or so clones, 87% being singletons. V usage is TRBV12-3 or TRBV12-4 and J usage is TRBJ1-1; D gene uncertain. This specimen was peripheral blood, taken on day 0 of AZD1222 vaccination. The TCR comes from an adult in good health. The CDR3 nucleotides are TGTGCCAGCAGACGGGGTGTTGCCGGGGAAGCTTTCTTT. Protein sequence: CASRRGVAGEAFF.